These T cell receptor beta chains were read from a single sample in a study of shared clonotypes between healthy human individuals. Sequencing used immunoSEQ multiplex PCR; TCRdb keeps in-frame clones, though not all of them. The table has hundreds of thousands of clones, around 97% seen once. Sequencing was carried out using naive CD4+ T cells sorted from blood. The receptors derive from a woman aged 30 to 39 in good health. The CDR3 runs from the conserved cysteine through the conserved F or W. D genes are given only for firm matches. A row's size may be missing; if present it is once, few, many or a size class.

v_gene: TRBV19; d_gene: .; j_gene: TRBJ2-1; abundance: .; CDR3nt: TGTGCCAGTAGGGGCAACGTCGGCGGTGAGCAGTTCTTC; CDR3aa: CASRGNVGGEQFF
v_gene: TRBV9; d_gene: .; j_gene: TRBJ1-1; abundance: .; CDR3nt: TGTGCCAGTGACGGCGGGGGCACTGAAGCTTTCTTT; CDR3aa: CASDGGGTEAFF
v_gene: TRBV7-9; d_gene: .; j_gene: TRBJ2-7; abundance: .; CDR3nt: TGTGCCAGCAGCTCAGGAATTTTACCCTACGAGCAGTACTTC; CDR3aa: CASSSGILPYEQYF
v_gene: TRBV6-6; d_gene: .; j_gene: TRBJ2-3; abundance: once; CDR3nt: TGTGCCAGCAGTTACGACAGTGGAGGAAAGTATACGCAGTATTTT; CDR3aa: CASSYDSGGKYTQYF
v_gene: TRBV27; d_gene: .; j_gene: TRBJ2-7; abundance: few; CDR3nt: TGTGCCAGCAGGAGTGACGGCTACGAGCAGTACTTC; CDR3aa: CASRSDGYEQYF
v_gene: TRBV28; d_gene: TRBD2; j_gene: TRBJ2-7; abundance: .; CDR3nt: TGTGCCAGCAGTGCACTAGCGGAGGGTCACTACGAGCAGTACTTC; CDR3aa: CASSALAEGHYEQYF
v_gene: TRBV19; d_gene: .; j_gene: TRBJ1-2; abundance: .; CDR3nt: TGTGCCAGTAGTATAGGGCCAAGGGCTACCTATGGCTACACCTTC; CDR3aa: CASSIGPRATYGYTF
v_gene: TRBV28; d_gene: .; j_gene: TRBJ1-1; abundance: .; CDR3nt: TGTGCCAGCAGTTCCCCAGTGCACACTGAAGCTTTCTTT; CDR3aa: CASSSPVHTEAFF
v_gene: TRBV28; d_gene: .; j_gene: TRBJ2-5; abundance: .; CDR3nt: TGTGCCAGCAGTCCGGTCCCTGAAGAGACCCAGTACTTC; CDR3aa: CASSPVPEETQYF
v_gene: TRBV28; d_gene: .; j_gene: TRBJ2-5; abundance: once; CDR3nt: TGTGCCAGCAGTATCCAGGGCCCGACCCAGTACTTC; CDR3aa: CASSIQGPTQYF
v_gene: TRBV7-2; d_gene: .; j_gene: TRBJ2-2; abundance: .; CDR3nt: TGTGCCAGCAGCTTACTGAAGAACACCGGGGAGCTGTTTTTT; CDR3aa: CASSLLKNTGELFF
v_gene: TRBV10-1; d_gene: .; j_gene: TRBJ2-5; abundance: .; CDR3nt: TGCGCCAGCAGTGAGCGATCGGCTAGCGATCACCAAGAGACCCAGTACTTC; CDR3aa: CASSERSASDHQETQYF
v_gene: TRBV2; d_gene: .; j_gene: TRBJ2-5; abundance: .; CDR3nt: TGTGCCAGCACCGAACGAGGGTTATCAGAGACCCAGTACTTC; CDR3aa: CASTERGLSETQYF
v_gene: TRBV4-1; d_gene: .; j_gene: TRBJ1-5; abundance: .; CDR3nt: TGCGCCAGCAGCCAAGATGGGAGCAATCAGCCCCAGCATTTT; CDR3aa: CASSQDGSNQPQHF
v_gene: TRBV7-9; d_gene: .; j_gene: TRBJ2-3; abundance: .; CDR3nt: TGTGCCAGCAGCTTTAACGAAAATACGCAGTATTTT; CDR3aa: CASSFNENTQYF
v_gene: TRBV5-6; d_gene: .; j_gene: TRBJ1-6; abundance: .; CDR3nt: TGTGCCAGCAGCTTAGTCCAGTCCGGAAATAATTCACCCCTCCACTTT; CDR3aa: CASSLVQSGNNSPLHF
v_gene: TRBV29-1; d_gene: .; j_gene: TRBJ2-7; abundance: .; CDR3nt: TGCAGCGTTGAAGAAGGAGGCGAGCAGTACTTC; CDR3aa: CSVEEGGEQYF
v_gene: TRBV4-2; d_gene: .; j_gene: TRBJ1-4; abundance: few; CDR3nt: TGTGCCAGCAGCCACGAATCCACTTGGGTCCAAGAGTATGAAAAACTGTTTTTT; CDR3aa: CASSHESTWVQEYEKLFF
v_gene: TRBV18; d_gene: TRBD2; j_gene: TRBJ2-1; abundance: .; CDR3nt: TGTGCCAGCTCACCACCGCGGTCTAGCGGGGGCTCCTACAATGAGCAGTTCTTC; CDR3aa: CASSPPRSSGGSYNEQFF
v_gene: TRBV19; d_gene: .; j_gene: TRBJ1-1; abundance: .; CDR3nt: TGTGCCAGTAGTATTAGAATGGGGAACACTGAAGCTTTCTTT; CDR3aa: CASSIRMGNTEAFF
v_gene: TRBV5-1; d_gene: .; j_gene: TRBJ1-5; abundance: .; CDR3nt: TGCGCCAGCAGCTACGGGGCCAAGAATCAGCCCCAGCATTTT; CDR3aa: CASSYGAKNQPQHF
v_gene: TRBV6-5; d_gene: .; j_gene: TRBJ2-3; abundance: .; CDR3nt: TGTGCCAGCAGGTCAGCAGATACGCAGTATTTT; CDR3aa: CASRSADTQYF
v_gene: TRBV10-3; d_gene: .; j_gene: TRBJ1-5; abundance: .; CDR3nt: TGTGCCATCAGTGAGGGAGGGTGGGGAGGGAATCAGCCCCAGCATTTT; CDR3aa: CAISEGGWGGNQPQHF
v_gene: TRBV29-1; d_gene: TRBD1; j_gene: TRBJ2-5; abundance: .; CDR3nt: TGCAGCGTTTTAGTGACAGGGCATCGAGGAGAGACCCAGTACTTC; CDR3aa: CSVLVTGHRGETQYF
v_gene: TRBV5-1; d_gene: TRBD1; j_gene: TRBJ2-7; abundance: .; CDR3nt: TGCGCCAGCAGCTCCCACGAGGGGGCGAGGCTCGAGCAGTACTTC; CDR3aa: CASSSHEGARLEQYF
v_gene: TRBV28; d_gene: TRBD1; j_gene: TRBJ1-3; abundance: .; CDR3nt: TGTGCCAGCAGTTTAACGGACAGGTACTCTGGAAACACCATATATTTT; CDR3aa: CASSLTDRYSGNTIYF
v_gene: TRBV5-1; d_gene: TRBD1; j_gene: TRBJ2-7; abundance: .; CDR3nt: TGCGCCAGCAGCCGGGGACAGACATTTACCTACGAGCAGTACTTC; CDR3aa: CASSRGQTFTYEQYF
v_gene: TRBV11-2; d_gene: .; j_gene: TRBJ2-1; abundance: .; CDR3nt: TGTGCCAGCAGCTTAGTTGCAGCTCCCAATGAGCAGTTCTTC; CDR3aa: CASSLVAAPNEQFF
v_gene: TRBV7-3; d_gene: .; j_gene: TRBJ1-2; abundance: .; CDR3nt: TGTGCCAGCAGCTTACAGGGCCACGGCTACACCTTC; CDR3aa: CASSLQGHGYTF
v_gene: TRBV30; d_gene: .; j_gene: TRBJ1-2; abundance: .; CDR3nt: TGTGCCTGGACCACAGGGAACTATGGCTACACCTTC; CDR3aa: CAWTTGNYGYTF
v_gene: TRBV28; d_gene: .; j_gene: TRBJ1-5; abundance: .; CDR3nt: TGTGCCAGCAGTCCCCCATACAGGTATAGCAATCAGCCCCAGCATTTT; CDR3aa: CASSPPYRYSNQPQHF
v_gene: TRBV28; d_gene: .; j_gene: TRBJ1-4; abundance: .; CDR3nt: TGTGCCAGCAGTTTCCGGGGCTTAAAACTGTTTTTT; CDR3aa: CASSFRGLKLFF
v_gene: TRBV30; d_gene: TRBD2; j_gene: TRBJ2-2; abundance: .; CDR3nt: TGTGCCTGGAGTTACGGACTAGCGGGGAACACCGGGGAGCTGTTTTTT; CDR3aa: CAWSYGLAGNTGELFF
v_gene: TRBV6-1; d_gene: TRBD1; j_gene: TRBJ2-5; abundance: .; CDR3nt: TGTGCCAGCAGTGCCACGGGACAGGGGGCGGGAGGGACCCAGTACTTC; CDR3aa: CASSATGQGAGGTQYF
v_gene: TRBV6-5; d_gene: .; j_gene: TRBJ2-7; abundance: .; CDR3nt: TGTGCCAGCAGTTACTCGAATAGGATCTACGAGCAGTACTTC; CDR3aa: CASSYSNRIYEQYF
v_gene: TRBV30; d_gene: TRBD1; j_gene: TRBJ2-3; abundance: .; CDR3nt: TGTGCCTGGGGAGAGGGGGCAAGTGATACGCAGTATTTT; CDR3aa: CAWGEGASDTQYF
v_gene: TRBV9; d_gene: .; j_gene: TRBJ2-1; abundance: .; CDR3nt: TGTGCCAGCAGCGTAGCGCCGACTAGCTCCTACAATGAGCAGTTCTTC; CDR3aa: CASSVAPTSSYNEQFF
v_gene: TRBV6-1; d_gene: .; j_gene: TRBJ2-2; abundance: .; CDR3nt: TGTGCCAGCAGTGAAATCCCCGGGTATGCCGGGGAGCTGTTTTTT; CDR3aa: CASSEIPGYAGELFF
v_gene: TRBV28; d_gene: .; j_gene: TRBJ2-5; abundance: .; CDR3nt: TGTGCCAGCACCATCCAATCTGCGGCGACCCAGTACTTC; CDR3aa: CASTIQSAATQYF
v_gene: TRBV7-3; d_gene: .; j_gene: TRBJ2-5; abundance: .; CDR3nt: TGTGCCAGCAGCCTTAGGCCAGCGGAACAAGAGACCCAGTACTTC; CDR3aa: CASSLRPAEQETQYF
v_gene: TRBV7-3; d_gene: .; j_gene: TRBJ1-3; abundance: .; CDR3nt: TGTGCATCGGGGGACTCTGGAAACACCATATATTTT; CDR3aa: CASGDSGNTIYF
v_gene: TRBV20-1; d_gene: .; j_gene: TRBJ2-1; abundance: once; CDR3nt: TGCAGTGCTAGAAAGGAGGAGCAGTTCTTC; CDR3aa: CSARKEEQFF
v_gene: TRBV2; d_gene: TRBD1; j_gene: TRBJ2-3; abundance: .; CDR3nt: TGTGCCAGCAGTGAGGACCACACAGGGGGCACTCGGACGCAGTATTTT; CDR3aa: CASSEDHTGGTRTQYF
v_gene: TRBV7-8; d_gene: .; j_gene: TRBJ1-5; abundance: .; CDR3nt: TGTGCCAGCAGCCTTACTGACAGTCCTTATCAGCCCCAGCATTTT; CDR3aa: CASSLTDSPYQPQHF
v_gene: TRBV10-2; d_gene: .; j_gene: TRBJ2-7; abundance: once; CDR3nt: TGCGCCAGCTCAGGGTTTCTAGGCGTGCCCTACGAGCAGTACTTC; CDR3aa: CASSGFLGVPYEQYF
v_gene: TRBV2; d_gene: TRBD1; j_gene: TRBJ2-5; abundance: once; CDR3nt: TGTGCCAGCAGAAAACAGGGGGCTCAAGAGACCCAGTACTTC; CDR3aa: CASRKQGAQETQYF
v_gene: TRBV7-9; d_gene: .; j_gene: TRBJ2-7; abundance: .; CDR3nt: TGTGCCAGCAGCTTAGTGGCGCCTTCCTACGAGCAGTACTTC; CDR3aa: CASSLVAPSYEQYF
v_gene: TRBV6-1; d_gene: .; j_gene: TRBJ2-1; abundance: once; CDR3nt: TGTGCCAGCAGTGCCCCCACAGGTGGGTCCGGTAATGAGCAGTTCTTC; CDR3aa: CASSAPTGGSGNEQFF
v_gene: TRBV7-9; d_gene: .; j_gene: TRBJ1-3; abundance: .; CDR3nt: TGTGCCAGCAGCGGGGCCGTCTCTGGAAACACCATATATTTT; CDR3aa: CASSGAVSGNTIYF
v_gene: TRBV10-3; d_gene: .; j_gene: TRBJ1-2; abundance: once; CDR3nt: TGTGCCATCAGGAGGGCTGGTGACTATGGCTACACCTTC; CDR3aa: CAIRRAGDYGYTF
v_gene: TRBV5-1; d_gene: .; j_gene: TRBJ1-4; abundance: .; CDR3nt: TGCGCCAGCAGCGCGGCCATCTACGGTGCAACTAATGAAAAACTGTTTTTT; CDR3aa: CASSAAIYGATNEKLFF
v_gene: TRBV28; d_gene: .; j_gene: TRBJ1-1; abundance: .; CDR3nt: TGTGCCAGCAGCCCTGGGACACCCAACACTGAAGCTTTCTTT; CDR3aa: CASSPGTPNTEAFF
v_gene: TRBV13; d_gene: TRBD1; j_gene: TRBJ2-5; abundance: once; CDR3nt: TGTGCCAGCAGCCCTAAACTACAGGGGGTCCAAGAGACCCAGTACTTC; CDR3aa: CASSPKLQGVQETQYF
v_gene: TRBV7-2; d_gene: TRBD1; j_gene: TRBJ1-3; abundance: .; CDR3nt: TGTGCCAGCAGCACCTGGACAGGTTTCTCTGGAAACACCATATATTTT; CDR3aa: CASSTWTGFSGNTIYF
v_gene: TRBV4-1; d_gene: .; j_gene: TRBJ2-1; abundance: .; CDR3nt: TGCGCCAGCAGCCAAGCGTTGCGGCTCTCCTACAATGAGCAGTTCTTC; CDR3aa: CASSQALRLSYNEQFF